This TCR beta chain derives from a study of T cells in women clearing cervical HPV infection. Study results and limitations: Unknown T-cell numbers per sample may underlie the richness differences. CIN3+ cases had significantly higher TCR repertoire richness than controls, but evenness did not differ.

The ends were cut back, 0 bases at V and 10 bases at J, with 16 bases in the middle. Germline CDR1 reads DFQATT; CDR2 reads SNEGSKA (reference sequence). CDR3 size: 15 residues. Genomic DNA, averaging around 1,200 ng per sample, yielded TCR beta CDR3 via immunoSEQ. Profiling relied on immunoSEQ multiplex PCR, and the TCRdb table lists in-frame clones only, not all of them. The sample's table shows under 35,000 clones. In regard to this clone: Its target is not known. The read ends 3 residues early relative to the CDR3; the germline J gene fills the gap.

The clonotype originates from a woman between 18 and 70 years old with a cervical HPV16 infection that either progressed to CIN3+ or cleared (not recorded which). The V and J genes are TRBV20-1 and TRBJ1-6; the D is unclear. Material for sequencing was blood buffy coat. CDR3 DNA (partial): TGCAGTGCTAGAGACCTTATTCTATCCGTGTCACCC. This sequence encodes CSARDLILSVSP. The CDR3 as a whole reads CSARDLILSVSPLHF.